The sequence of this T cell receptor beta chain was determined in a study of T cells after yellow fever vaccination. A single record per CDR3 protein comes from TCRdb applying MiXCR to the 5' RACE reads. The table lists some 160,000 distinct CDR3 sequences, 6% to 7.5% of them singletons, with roughly 2.5% in the top ten. The germline CDR1 and CDR2 sequences are SEHNR and FQNEAQ (reference sequence). The CDR3 sequence is 13 residues long. V was cut by 6 bases and J by 2 bases, with 8 bases left in between. This material consisted of CD4+ T cells sorted from PBMCs, taken around 5 days after the first yellow fever vaccination. The V call is TRBV7-9, the J call TRBJ1-3; D is ambiguous. This TCR came from a man younger than 35 who received the YFV17D yellow fever vaccine. The CDR3 reads CASSRVAGNTIYF. In DNA form, the CDR3 reads TGTGCCAGCAGTCGTGTAGCTGGAAACACCATATATTTT.